Below, 21 T cell receptor beta chains from the same sample are listed, as sequenced in a study of T cells in Graves' hyperthyroidism and ophthalmopathy. Using RNA transcripts as the source, TCR beta CDR3 regions were amplified. Primed by the HTBI set, a first-round RT-PCR was run on the TCR CDR3. MiXCR, run by TCRdb on the multiplex PCR reads, gives a single entry per CDR3 protein. The sample has 530,000 or so distinct CDR3 sequences; 40% to 55% are singletons. Source material: peripheral blood or thyroid tissue (not recorded which). Source of these receptors: a woman between 18 and 30 years old with Graves' hyperthyroidism.

Turning to this clonotype: This could be a read error, since a much larger clone is one nucleotide away. The rearrangement links TRBV6-5 to TRBJ1-4; no definite D call. This CDR3 has 15 residues. From germline, CDR1 is MNHEY and CDR2 SVGAGI. Written as DNA, the CDR3 is TGTGCCATCAGTGAGCATGGCGCAACTAATGAAAAACTGTTTTTT. Protein: CAISEHGATNEKLFF.

Many counts were recorded for this clonotype. The rearrangement joins TRBV20-1 to TRBJ2-7, with 7 bases lining up with TRBD2. Germline V gene sequence: CDR1 DFQATT, CDR2 SNEGSKA (reference sequence). V was pared by 6 bases and J by 0 bases, with 11 bases of the junction left unmatched. The CDR3 length is 15 residues. CDR3 protein: CSAGRGGGSSYEQYF. CDR3 bases: TGCAGTGCCGGGCGGGGTGGCGGGAGCTCCTACGAGCAGTACTTC.

This clonotype showed up many times. The chain combines TRBV25-1 with TRBJ1-2; D is undetermined. Trimming left V 2 bases short and J 4 bases short, with 11 bases between. Looked up from germline, CDR1 is MGHDK and CDR2 is SYGVNS. There are 14 residues in the CDR3. The CDR3 DNA reads TGTGCCAGCAGTGAAATCGGCCGGTTCTATGGCTACACCTTC. It specifies CASSEIGRFYGYTF.

This clonotype was detected many times. The gene calls are TRBV4-1 and TRBJ1-2, with 8 positions matching TRBD1. The CDR3 sequence is 17 residues long. CDR1 and CDR2 (germline): MGHRA, YSYEKL. V dropped 4 bases and J dropped 7; count of bases not matched to a gene: 17. This CDR3 is CASSPAPRGRRSSGYTF. The CDR3 bases are TGCGCCAGCAGCCCGGCGCCCAGGGGGCGAAGATCTAGTGGCTACACCTTC.

This sequence joins TRBV5-6 and TRBJ1-1, with a tentative D call TRBD1 (6 bases). The CDR3 spans 14 residues. Trimming left V 5 bases short and J 3 bases short, with 14 bases between. Germline values: CDR1 SGHDT, CDR2 YYEEEE. CDR3 protein: CASSPAGADTEAFF. CDR3 coding DNA: TGTGCCAGCAGTCCAGCAGGGGCAGACACTGAAGCTTTCTTT.

This clonotype was found many times. The rearrangement uses TRBV19 and TRBJ1-1; D call uncertain. Germline V gene sequence: CDR1 LNHDA, CDR2 SQIVND (reference sequence). The CDR3 totals 13 residues. Trimming cost V 4 bases and J 0 bases, with 6 bases left between them. This CDR3 reads CASSKSLNTEAFF. CDR3 coding DNA: TGTGCCAGTAGTAAAAGTTTGAACACTGAAGCTTTCTTT.

The V gene is TRBV24-1, the J gene TRBJ2-1; TRBD2 agrees at 8 bases. Germline values: CDR1 KGHDR, CDR2 SFDVKD. The J segment lost 4 bases and the V segment lost 5 bases, leaving 18 bases of the junction unmatched. The CDR3 spans 19 residues. The CDR3 DNA is TGTGCCACCAGTGCCCCTCCCGGAGCGGGAGATCGGTCTTACAATGAGCAGTTCTTC. Protein: CATSAPPGAGDRSYNEQFF.

This clonotype was found many times. The chain has TRBV5-1 and TRBJ1-4; D is unclear. The V gene lost 6 bases and the J gene lost 7 bases, with 25 bases spanning the gap. This CDR3 contains 17 residues. Germline V lookup: CDR1 SGHRS, CDR2 YFSETQ. CDR3 in amino acids: CASTPLGLGTMSEKLFF. In DNA, the CDR3 is TGCGCCAGCACCCCTTTGGGTCTGGGAACTATGAGTGAAAAACTGTTTTTT.

The rearrangement uses TRBV24-1 and TRBJ2-5, with unresolved D. The CDR3 loop spans 13 amino acids. Trimming stripped 7 bases from V and 9 bases from J, with 17 bases between. Germline V gene sequence: CDR1 KGHDR, CDR2 SFDVKD. The CDR3: CATSSPDMSAQYF. CDR3 DNA: TGTGCCACCAGCAGTCCAGACATGAGTGCCCAGTACTTC.

This clonotype was observed at least ten times. The chain employs TRBV12-3 or TRBV12-4 and TRBJ1-5; 9 bases agree with TRBD1. J gave up 5 bases and V 5 bases, and 7 bases lay outside the gene matches. The length of the CDR3 is 15 residues. The CDR3, as DNA: TGTGCCAGCAGTGACTACAGGGGGCGATATCAGCCCCAGCATTTT. Translation: CASSDYRGRYQPQHF.

This clonotype has at least ten counts. The genes are TRBV12-3 or TRBV12-4 and TRBJ1-1; no reliable D call. V was clipped by 1 base and J by 3 bases, with 9 bases between them. CDR3 length: 14 amino acids. The DNA for the CDR3 is TGTGCCAGCAGTTTAGGAGGGAAATACACTGAAGCTTTCTTT. Its protein is CASSLGGKYTEAFF.

The V call is TRBV20-1, the J call TRBJ1-1; 7 bases match TRBD1. Germline CDR1 reads DFQATT; CDR2 reads SNEGSKA (reference sequence). CDR3 length: 18 amino acids. V lost 2 bases, J lost 4 bases, and 19 bases stayed unmatched. In nucleotides, the CDR3 is TGCAGTGCTAGAAGAGGCTACGAGCAGTACAGGGGACTCACTGAAGCTTTCTTT. Translating gives CSARRGYEQYRGLTEAFF.

This clonotype was seen repeatedly, ten times or more. J is TRBJ2-7 and V is TRBV10-3; 10 nucleotides agree with TRBD1. The CDR3 is 14 residues long. Germline-derived CDR1 and CDR2 are ENHRY and SYGVKD. V trimming: 7 bases; J trimming: 7 bases; junction bases outside the gene matches: 10. CDR3 sequence (DNA): TGTGCCATCAAAAAAGGGACAGGGGTTGGGGAGCAGTACTTC. Protein product: CAIKKGTGVGEQYF.

This chain uses TRBV10-3 with TRBJ2-7, with 12 bases fitting TRBD2. V was clipped by 5 bases and J by 2 bases; unmatched bases: 10. This CDR3 comprises 17 residues. In germline, CDR1 is ENHRY, CDR2 SYGVKD. Here the CDR3 reads CAISRTETSGSAYEQYF. CDR3 sequence (DNA): TGTGCCATCAGTCGTACGGAGACTAGCGGGAGTGCCTACGAGCAGTACTTC.

For the CDR3, the DNA is TGTGCCAGCAGTTTACAACAAGAAGGTTCCGAGCAGTACTTC. Translated, it gives CASSLQQEGSEQYF. The chain has TRBV27 and TRBJ2-7; D is uncertain. The V end lost 2 bases, the J end lost 6 bases, and 14 bases lay between the germline ends. Germline CDR1 MNHEY, CDR2 SMNVEV (reference sequence). This CDR3 has 14 amino acids.

This clonotype was detected once. Compared with germline, one end of the junction differs, possibly owing to a read error. This sequence joins TRBV7-3 and TRBJ2-7; D remains ambiguous. Per the germline V gene, CDR1 is SGHTA and CDR2 is FQGTGA. This CDR3 spans 11 amino acids. The DNA for the CDR3 is TGTGCCAGCAGCTTACCCGAGGAGCAGCACTTC. Translating gives CASSLPEEQHF.

V is TRBV20-1 and J is TRBJ1-6; D gene unclear. The CDR3 is 13 residues long. V was trimmed by 5 bases and J by 10 bases, leaving 15 bases between them. CDR1 is DFQATT, CDR2 SNEGSKA, per germline (reference sequence). CDR3 amino acids: CSAPPAVGSPLHF. CDR3 nucleotide sequence: TGCAGTGCTCCGCCGGCAGTGGGATCACCCCTCCACTTT.

This clonotype was seen more than once but under ten times. This sequence joins TRBV30 and TRBJ1-3; D gene ambiguous. The CDR3 runs to 14 residues. Trimming removed 0 bases at V and 3 bases at J, with 9 bases between. Germline assignment: CDR1 GTSNPN and CDR2 SVGIG (reference sequence). The CDR3, as DNA: TGTGCCTGGAGTGTCGTTGGGGATGGAAACACCATATATTTT. Translation: CAWSVVGDGNTIYF.

Regarding this clonotype: One junction end disagrees with the germline gene, perhaps due to a read error. The chain joins TRBV10-3 to TRBJ2-2, with D possibly being TRBD2 (6 bases). The CDR3 consists of 14 residues. Germline V gives CDR1 ENHRY, CDR2 SYGVKD. The CDR3 is CAISEGGRHRGAVF. CDR3 coding DNA: TGTGCCATCAGTGAGGGGGGGAGACACCGGGGAGCTGTTTTT.

The chain couples TRBV7-8 to TRBJ2-5; 7 bases agree with TRBD1. CDR3 size: 14 residues. Germline V CDR1 and CDR2: SGHVS, FQNEAQ. V dropped 7 bases and J dropped 2; count of bases not matched to a gene: 7. Here the CDR3 reads CASTASRGQETQYF. The CDR3 DNA reads as TGTGCCAGCACCGCGAGCAGGGGGCAAGAGACCCAGTACTTC.

This chain connects TRBV7-9 to TRBJ1-5; 8 positions agree with TRBD1. V was clipped by 0 bases and J by 7 bases; unmatched bases: 5. This CDR3 comprises 15 residues. Germline CDR1 SEHNR, CDR2 FQNEAQ (reference sequence). The CDR3 nucleotides are TGTGCCAGCAGCTTAGCGGGACAGGTGGGGCAGCCCCAGCATTTT. Translating gives CASSLAGQVGQPQHF.